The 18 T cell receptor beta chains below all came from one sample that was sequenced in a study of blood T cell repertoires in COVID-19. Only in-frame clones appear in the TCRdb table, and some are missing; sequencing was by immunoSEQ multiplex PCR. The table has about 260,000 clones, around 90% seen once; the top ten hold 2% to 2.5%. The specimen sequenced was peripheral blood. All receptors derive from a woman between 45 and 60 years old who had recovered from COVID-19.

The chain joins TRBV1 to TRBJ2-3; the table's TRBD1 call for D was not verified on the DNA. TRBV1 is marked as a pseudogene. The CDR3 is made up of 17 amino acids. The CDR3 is CTSSQDLPGKSTDTQYF. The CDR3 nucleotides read TGCACCAGCAGCCAAGACCTTCCAGGGAAGAGCACAGATACGCAGTATTTT.

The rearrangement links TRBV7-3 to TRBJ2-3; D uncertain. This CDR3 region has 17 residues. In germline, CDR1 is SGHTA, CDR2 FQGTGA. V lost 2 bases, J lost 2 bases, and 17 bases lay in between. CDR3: CASSLGLSSGHTDTQYF. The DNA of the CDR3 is TGTGCCAGCAGCTTAGGGCTTAGTTCTGGGCACACAGATACGCAGTATTTT.

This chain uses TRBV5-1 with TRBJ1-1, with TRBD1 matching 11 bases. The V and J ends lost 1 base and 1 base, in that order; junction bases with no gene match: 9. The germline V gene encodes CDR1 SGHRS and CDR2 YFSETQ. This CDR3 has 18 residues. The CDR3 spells CASSLIGQGAGGNTEAFF. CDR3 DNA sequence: TGCGCCAGCAGCTTGATTGGACAGGGGGCTGGCGGGAACACTGAAGCTTTCTTT.

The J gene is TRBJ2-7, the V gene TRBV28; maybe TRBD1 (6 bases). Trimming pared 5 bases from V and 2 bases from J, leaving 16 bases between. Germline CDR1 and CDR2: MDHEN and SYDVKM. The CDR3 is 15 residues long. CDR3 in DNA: TGTGCCAGCAGTCCCCCCCTGGGACACCCCTACGAGCAGTACTTC. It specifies CASSPPLGHPYEQYF. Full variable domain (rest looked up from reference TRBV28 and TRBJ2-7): DVKVTQSSRYLVKRTGEKVFLECVQDMDHENMFWYRQDPGLGLRLIYFSYDVKMKEKGDIPEGYSVSREKKERFSLILESASTNQTSMYLCASSPPLGHPYEQYFGPGTRLTVT.

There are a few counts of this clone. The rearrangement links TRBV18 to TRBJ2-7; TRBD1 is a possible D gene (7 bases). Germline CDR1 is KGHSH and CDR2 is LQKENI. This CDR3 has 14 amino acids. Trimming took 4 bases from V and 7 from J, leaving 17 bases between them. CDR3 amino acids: CASSLGLRQGEQYF. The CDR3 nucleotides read TGTGCCAGCTCACTGGGACTCCGACAGGGAGAGCAGTACTTC.

In DNA form, the CDR3 reads TGTGCCAGCAGCCAAGTTCAGGGCAGCAATCAGCCCCAGCATTTT. Translating gives CASSQVQGSNQPQHF. The gene calls are TRBV3-1 (or the pseudogene TRBV3-2) and TRBJ1-5, with D perhaps TRBD1 (5 bases). The V and J ends lost 1 base and 1 base respectively, with 8 bases between them. Per germline, CDR1 LGHDT and CDR2 YNNKEL (reference sequence). The CDR3 sequence is 15 residues long.

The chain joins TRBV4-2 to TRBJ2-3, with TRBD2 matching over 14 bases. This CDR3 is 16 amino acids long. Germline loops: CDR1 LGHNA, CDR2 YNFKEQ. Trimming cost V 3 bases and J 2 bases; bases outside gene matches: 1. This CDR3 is CASSQTSGGVTDTQYF. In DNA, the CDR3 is TGTGCCAGCAGCCAGACTAGCGGGGGGGTCACAGATACGCAGTATTTT.

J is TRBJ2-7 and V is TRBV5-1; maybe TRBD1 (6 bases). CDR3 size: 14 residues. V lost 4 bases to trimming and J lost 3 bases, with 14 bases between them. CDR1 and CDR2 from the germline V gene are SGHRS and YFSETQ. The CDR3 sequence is CASSPRTAIYEQYF. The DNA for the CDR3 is TGCGCCAGCAGCCCGAGGACAGCCATCTACGAGCAGTACTTC.

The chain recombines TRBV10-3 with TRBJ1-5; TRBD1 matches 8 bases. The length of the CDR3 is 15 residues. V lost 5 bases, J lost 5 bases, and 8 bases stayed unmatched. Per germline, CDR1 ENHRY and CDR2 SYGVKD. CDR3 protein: CAISSDTGGDQPQHF. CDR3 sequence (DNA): TGTGCCATCAGTTCCGATACAGGGGGGGATCAGCCCCAGCATTTT.

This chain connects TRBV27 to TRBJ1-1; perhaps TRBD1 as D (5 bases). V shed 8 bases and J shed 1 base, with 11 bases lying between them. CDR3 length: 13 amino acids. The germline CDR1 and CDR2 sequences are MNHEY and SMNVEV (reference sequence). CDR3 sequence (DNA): TGTGCCAGCTACCGCGGACAGAACACTGAAGCTTTCTTT. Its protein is CASYRGQNTEAFF.

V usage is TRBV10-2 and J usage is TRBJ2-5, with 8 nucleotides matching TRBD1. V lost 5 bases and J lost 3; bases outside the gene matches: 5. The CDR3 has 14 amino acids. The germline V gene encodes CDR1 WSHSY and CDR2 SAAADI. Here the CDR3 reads CASSPGQEKETQYF. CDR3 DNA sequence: TGCGCCAGCAGTCCGGGACAGGAAAAAGAGACCCAGTACTTC.

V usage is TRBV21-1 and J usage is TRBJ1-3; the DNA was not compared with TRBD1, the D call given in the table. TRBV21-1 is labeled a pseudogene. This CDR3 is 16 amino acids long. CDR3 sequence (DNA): TGTGCCAGCAGCTTCCAGGGGTATGTCCCTGGAAACACCATATATTTT. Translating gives CASSFQGYVPGNTIYF.

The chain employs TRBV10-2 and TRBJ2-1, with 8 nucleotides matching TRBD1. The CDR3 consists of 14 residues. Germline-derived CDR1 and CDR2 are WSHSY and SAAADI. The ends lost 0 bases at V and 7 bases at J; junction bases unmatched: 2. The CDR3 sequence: CASSESRTGNEQFF. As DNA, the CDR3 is TGCGCCAGCAGTGAGTCAAGGACAGGGAATGAGCAGTTCTTC.

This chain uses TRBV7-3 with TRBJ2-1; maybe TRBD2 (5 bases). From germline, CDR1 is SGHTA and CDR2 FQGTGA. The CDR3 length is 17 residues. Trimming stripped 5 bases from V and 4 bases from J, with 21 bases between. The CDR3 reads CASSTAPVGIGYNEQFF. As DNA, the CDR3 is TGTGCCAGCAGCACCGCCCCGGTCGGGATCGGGTACAATGAGCAGTTCTTC.

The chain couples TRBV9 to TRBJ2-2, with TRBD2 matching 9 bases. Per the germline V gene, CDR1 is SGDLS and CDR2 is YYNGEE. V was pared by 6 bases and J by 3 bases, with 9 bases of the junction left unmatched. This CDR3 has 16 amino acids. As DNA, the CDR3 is TGTGCCAGCACGAGACTGACTAGCGGCGACACCGGGGAGCTGTTTTTT. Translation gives CASTRLTSGDTGELFF.

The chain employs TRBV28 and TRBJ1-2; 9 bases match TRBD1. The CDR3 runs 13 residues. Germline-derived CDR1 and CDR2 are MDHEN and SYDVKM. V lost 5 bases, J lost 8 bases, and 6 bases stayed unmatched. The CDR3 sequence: CASSGDRARGYTF. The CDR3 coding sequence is TGTGCCAGCAGTGGGGACAGGGCAAGGGGCTACACCTTC.

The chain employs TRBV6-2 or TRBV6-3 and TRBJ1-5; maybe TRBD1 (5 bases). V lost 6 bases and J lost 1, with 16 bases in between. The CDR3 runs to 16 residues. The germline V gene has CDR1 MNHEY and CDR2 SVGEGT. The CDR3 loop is CASSGSGGGSNQPQHF. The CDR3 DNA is TGTGCCAGCAGCGGATCGGGGGGAGGGAGCAATCAGCCCCAGCATTTT.

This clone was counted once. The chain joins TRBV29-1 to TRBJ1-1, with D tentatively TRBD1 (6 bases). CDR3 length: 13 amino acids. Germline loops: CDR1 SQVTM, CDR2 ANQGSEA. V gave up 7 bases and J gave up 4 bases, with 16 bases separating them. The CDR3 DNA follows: TGCAGCGCTGTGCATTTAGGGGGCACTGAAGCTTTCTTT. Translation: CSAVHLGGTEAFF.